Listed below are T cell receptor beta chains from one sample, sequenced in a study of regulatory T cells in long-lasting Graves disease. TCRdb called the multiplex PCR reads again in MiXCR, with one record for every CDR3 protein. Among a few hundred thousand distinct CDR3 sequences listed, under 20% were seen once. The same data also went into a second study, on T cells in Graves' hyperthyroidism and ophthalmopathy.

Material: peripheral blood mononuclear cells (PBMCs), obtained at new diagnosis, from a patient treated with antithyroid drugs. The receptors stem from a woman in her thirties with Graves disease. Both conserved end residues are part of each CDR3. The D gene is left open where the match is weak. Where a row states a size, it is once, few, many or the class of an expanded clone; other rows omit it.

cdr3_nt,cdr3_aa,v_call,j_call,clone_size,d_call
TGTGCCAGCATTCGGGCACAGGTGGCCGAGCAGTACTTC,CASIRAQVAEQYF,TRBV6-1,TRBJ2-7,many,NA
TGTGCCAGCAGCCCGGACAGGGTACGGCCTCGTTACACCTTC,CASSPDRVRPRYTF,TRBV6-1,TRBJ1-2,NA,TRBD1
TGCAGCGTTGAAGGTCGGGGGAACACTGAAGCTTTCTTT,CSVEGRGNTEAFF,TRBV29-1,TRBJ1-1,many,NA
TGCAGTGCGCCCCCCGGGACAGGAACCTACGAGCAGTACTTC,CSAPPGTGTYEQYF,TRBV20-1,TRBJ2-7,many,TRBD1
TGTGCCAGCAGTGAAGCGACGGGGTTGACAGGGACTCAGCCCCAGCATTTT,CASSEATGLTGTQPQHF,TRBV6-1,TRBJ1-5,many,TRBD1
TGTGCCAGCAATCCCAGCGGGGGGACCAAGACCCAGTACTTC,CASNPSGGTKTQYF,TRBV12-3/TRBV12-4,TRBJ2-5,many,TRBD2
TGCGCCAGCAGCTTCGAGCCGGGACAGGAGAACACTGAAGCTTTCTTT,CASSFEPGQENTEAFF,TRBV5-1,TRBJ1-1,many,TRBD1
TGTGCCAGCAGCTTACTAGGGGACAAGTCCTACGAGCAGTACTTC,CASSLLGDKSYEQYF,TRBV7-9,TRBJ2-7,NA,NA
TGTGCCAGCAGCCTCGACGGACCATACACTGAAGCTTTCTTT,CASSLDGPYTEAFF,TRBV12-3/TRBV12-4,TRBJ1-1,NA,NA
TGTGCCAGCAGCCCGGGACAGGTAGTCTATGGCTACACCTTC,CASSPGQVVYGYTF,TRBV13,TRBJ1-2,many,TRBD1
TGTGCCAGCAGCTTAGGCCAGTCCACGGGGCCCCAAGAGACCCAGTACTTC,CASSLGQSTGPQETQYF,TRBV11-3,TRBJ2-5,many,NA
TGTGCCAGCAGCTTAGGGGTCAGGGCTGGGGAGCTGTTTTTT,CASSLGVRAGELFF,TRBV7-2,TRBJ2-2,many,NA
TGTGCCACAAACGGAATAGGACAGGGAGGGTATGGCTACACCTTC,CATNGIGQGGYGYTF,TRBV25-1,TRBJ1-2,NA,TRBD1
TGTGCCAGCAGCTTGCTTTCCGAAAGTACCCTCCACTTT,CASSLLSESTLHF,TRBV5-4,TRBJ1-6,many,NA
TGTGCCACCAGTGACGGCCAGTCCGGGGACGGCTACACCTTC,CATSDGQSGDGYTF,TRBV24-1,TRBJ1-2,many,NA
TGTGCCAGCAGCTTAGTGGGGCAGGGGGCGAATGAGCAGTTCTTC,CASSLVGQGANEQFF,TRBV11-3,TRBJ2-1,NA,TRBD1
TGTGCCATCACCGACACAATCCTTGGGGGGACCTATGGCTACACCTTC,CAITDTILGGTYGYTF,TRBV10-3,TRBJ1-2,NA,NA
TGTGCCAGCAGTCAGCGGGAATGGCAAGCTTTCTTT,CASSQREWQAFF,TRBV12-3/TRBV12-4,TRBJ1-1,many,NA
TGTGCCAGCAGTTACGTGTTCGGGGAGCTGTTTTTT,CASSYVFGELFF,TRBV7-9,TRBJ2-2,NA,NA
TGTGCCATCAGGGGGGGGGTCATGAACACTGAAGCTTTCTTT,CAIRGGVMNTEAFF,TRBV10-3,TRBJ1-1,many,NA
TGTGCCAGCACCTTGGGTCCGGGACAGGGGCCGTATAGCAATCAGCCCCAGCATTTT,CASTLGPGQGPYSNQPQHF,TRBV12-3/TRBV12-4,TRBJ1-5,NA,TRBD1
TGTGCCAGTAAGGACAACATGAACACTGAAGCTTTCTTT,CASKDNMNTEAFF,TRBV19,TRBJ1-1,many,NA
TGTGCCAGCAGCTTAGTTGGCGGGGGAGGTACTGAAGCTTTCTTT,CASSLVGGGGTEAFF,TRBV7-2,TRBJ1-1,many,NA
TGTGCCAGCAGCTTAGAACGAGGGTCTACCTACGAGCAGTACTTC,CASSLERGSTYEQYF,TRBV7-2,TRBJ2-7,many,NA
TGCAGTGCTAGCGACAGGGTGCTGGGCACAGATACGCAGTATTTT,CSASDRVLGTDTQYF,TRBV20-1,TRBJ2-3,many,TRBD1
TGTGCCAGCTTGAGGGGTTTATCTGACAATGAGCAGTTCTTC,CASLRGLSDNEQFF,TRBV18,TRBJ2-1,once,NA
TGTGCCAGCAATCTCCCGCGGGGGGCCCCCGAGACCCAGTACTTC,CASNLPRGAPETQYF,TRBV2,TRBJ2-5,NA,TRBD2
TGCAGCGTTGCGGACGGTGATTTT,CSVADGDF,TRBV29-1,TRBJ1-3,few,NA
TGTGCCAGTAGTAAGGTGCTGGGCAACTATGGCTACACCTTC,CASSKVLGNYGYTF,TRBV19,TRBJ1-2,many,NA
TGTGCCAGCAGCCAAGCACAGGGAGGAGGTAGTACGCAGTATTTT,CASSQAQGGGSTQYF,TRBV14,TRBJ2-3,NA,NA
TGTGCCAGCATGGTCGGACTGGGTTCTGGGGAGCAGTACTTC,CASMVGLGSGEQYF,TRBV2,TRBJ2-7,many,NA
TGTGCCAGCAGTTTCCAGGAGAGGGGGGAGCAGTACTTC,CASSFQERGEQYF,TRBV12-3/TRBV12-4,TRBJ2-7,NA,NA
TGTGCCTCAGGGACAGGGCACTACGAGCAGTACTTC,CASGTGHYEQYF,TRBV11-2,TRBJ2-7,many,TRBD1
TGTGCCAGCAGGGATCAGGCGAAAGGATGGGAAAAACTGTTTTTT,CASRDQAKGWEKLFF,TRBV2,TRBJ1-4,many,NA
TGTGCCAGCAATGGGGCTAATGAAAAACTGTTTTTT,CASNGANEKLFF,TRBV2,TRBJ1-4,many,NA
TGTGCCACCAGTGACCCTCGACAGGGAAACACCGGGGAGCTGTTTTTT,CATSDPRQGNTGELFF,TRBV24-1,TRBJ2-2,many,TRBD1
TGTGCCAGCAGTTCCAATCCGCCCGGGACAGACTACGAGCAGTACTTC,CASSSNPPGTDYEQYF,TRBV5-4,TRBJ2-7,once,TRBD1
TGTGCCAGCAGCCTCAGCAGGCCAAGACAGCCCCAGCATTTT,CASSLSRPRQPQHF,TRBV12-3/TRBV12-4,TRBJ1-5,many,NA
TGTGCCATCAGTGAGTCTGGTACGCAGTATTTT,CAISESGTQYF,TRBV10-3,TRBJ2-3,NA,NA
TGTGCCAGCAGCTACCAAGAGACCCAGTACTTC,CASSYQETQYF,TRBV11-2,TRBJ2-5,many,NA
TGCAGTGGGCGAGCGAAGAACACAGATACGCAGTATTTT,CSGRAKNTDTQYF,TRBV20-1,TRBJ2-3,NA,NA
TGTGCCAGCAGCCAGGGGGGACTAGCGGCTACAGATACGCAGTATTTT,CASSQGGLAATDTQYF,TRBV7-2,TRBJ2-3,NA,TRBD2
TGTGCCAGCAGCCAGGACGGATACTATGGCTACACCTTC,CASSQDGYYGYTF,TRBV7-9,TRBJ1-2,many,NA
TGTGCCAGCAGTCGGTGGACCGGGGAGCTGTTTTTT,CASSRWTGELFF,TRBV2,TRBJ2-2,many,NA
TGTGCCAGCAGCTTAGCTGCCCAGTCCGATACGCAGTATTTT,CASSLAAQSDTQYF,TRBV7-9,TRBJ2-3,NA,NA
TGTGCCAGCAGCGCCCTACGTTGGTCCTACACTGAAGCTTTCTTT,CASSALRWSYTEAFF,TRBV7-2,TRBJ1-1,many,NA
TGTGCCAGCAGCTATGAGGCGGGGTTCTACAATGAGCAGTTCTTC,CASSYEAGFYNEQFF,TRBV11-2,TRBJ2-1,many,NA
TGTGCCAGCAGTTTGGGACAGGGGAACGGCGAGCAGTACTTC,CASSLGQGNGEQYF,TRBV12-3/TRBV12-4,TRBJ2-7,many,TRBD1
TGTGCCAGCAGCCAAGAGGGGGGACGGACTGGCTATACGCAGTATTTT,CASSQEGGRTGYTQYF,TRBV4-2,TRBJ2-3,NA,NA
TGTGCCAGCTCCCTGACCCGGGATGCCTACGAGCAGTACTTC,CASSLTRDAYEQYF,TRBV18,TRBJ2-7,many,NA
TGTGCCAGCAGCCAAGCAGGGACAGGGCTCTACGAGCAGTACTTC,CASSQAGTGLYEQYF,TRBV4-2,TRBJ2-7,NA,TRBD1
TGCAGTGCTTCTACGGATGGCTATGGCTACACCTTC,CSASTDGYGYTF,TRBV20-1,TRBJ1-2,many,NA
TGTGCCAGCAGTATTAACAGGGACAATCAGCCCCAGCATTTT,CASSINRDNQPQHF,TRBV12-3/TRBV12-4,TRBJ1-5,many,NA